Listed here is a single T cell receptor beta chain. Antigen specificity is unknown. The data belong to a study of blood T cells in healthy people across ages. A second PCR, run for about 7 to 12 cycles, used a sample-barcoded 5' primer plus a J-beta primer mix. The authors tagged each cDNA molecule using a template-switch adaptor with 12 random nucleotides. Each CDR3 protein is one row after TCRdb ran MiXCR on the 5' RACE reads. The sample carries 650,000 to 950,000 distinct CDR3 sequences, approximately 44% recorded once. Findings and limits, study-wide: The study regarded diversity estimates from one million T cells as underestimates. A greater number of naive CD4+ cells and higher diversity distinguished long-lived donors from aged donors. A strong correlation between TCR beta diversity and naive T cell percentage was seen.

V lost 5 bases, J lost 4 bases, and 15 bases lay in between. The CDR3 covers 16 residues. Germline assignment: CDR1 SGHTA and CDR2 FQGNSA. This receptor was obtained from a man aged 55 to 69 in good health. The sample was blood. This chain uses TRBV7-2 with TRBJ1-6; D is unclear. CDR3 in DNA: TGTGCCAGCAGCCCGATGGAGCTTGGTTATAATTCACCCCTCCACTTT. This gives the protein CASSPMELGYNSPLHF.